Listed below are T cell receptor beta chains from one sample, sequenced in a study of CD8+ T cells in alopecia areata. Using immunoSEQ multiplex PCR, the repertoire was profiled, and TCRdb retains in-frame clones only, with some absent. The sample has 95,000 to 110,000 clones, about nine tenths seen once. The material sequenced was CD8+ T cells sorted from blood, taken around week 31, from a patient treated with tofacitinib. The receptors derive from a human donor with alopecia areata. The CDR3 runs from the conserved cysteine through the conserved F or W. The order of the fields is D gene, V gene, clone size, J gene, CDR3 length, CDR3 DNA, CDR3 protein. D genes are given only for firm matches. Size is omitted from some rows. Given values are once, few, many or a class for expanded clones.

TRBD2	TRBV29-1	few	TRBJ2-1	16	TGCAGCGCAGAAGGCACCGGGACTAGCGAGTACAATGAGCAGTTCTTC	CSAEGTGTSEYNEQFF
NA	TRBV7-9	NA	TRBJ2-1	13	TGTGCCAGCAGCAACCGAGGGGGGCGGGAGCAGTTCTTC	CASSNRGGREQFF
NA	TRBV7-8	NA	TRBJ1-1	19	TGTGCCAGCAGCTTAGCCGCCCTATCCAGCCCCCCAAGGACCACTGAAGCTTTCTTT	CASSLAALSSPPRTTEAFF
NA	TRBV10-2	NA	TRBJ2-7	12	TGCGCCAGCACGGCAGGGGATGGCGAGCAGTACTTC	CASTAGDGEQYF
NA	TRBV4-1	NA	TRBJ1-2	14	TGCGCCAGCAGCCAAGGGGGAGGGAGCTATGGCTACACCTTC	CASSQGGGSYGYTF
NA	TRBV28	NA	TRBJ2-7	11	TGTGCCAGCAGTTGGGGCTACGAGCAGTACTTC	CASSWGYEQYF
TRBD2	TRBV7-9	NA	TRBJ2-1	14	TGTGCCAGCAGCTCGATACTAGCGGGAACTCATCAGTTCTTC	CASSSILAGTHQFF
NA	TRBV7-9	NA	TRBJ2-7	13	TGTGCCAGCAGCCCAAGGGGTTCCTACGAGCAGTACTTC	CASSPRGSYEQYF
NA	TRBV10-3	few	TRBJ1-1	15	TGTGCCATCAGTGAGTCGCTAGGGTTGAACACTGAAGCTTTCTTT	CAISESLGLNTEAFF
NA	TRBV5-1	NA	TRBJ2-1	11	TGCGCCAGCAGGACCTACAATGAGCAGTTCTTC	CASRTYNEQFF
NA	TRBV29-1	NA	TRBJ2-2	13	TGCAGCGTTGAACGGGATCCGACCGGGGAGCTGTTTTTT	CSVERDPTGELFF
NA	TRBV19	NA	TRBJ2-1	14	TGTGCCAGTAGTATAGGGGGAGACTACAATGAGCAGTTCTTC	CASSIGGDYNEQFF
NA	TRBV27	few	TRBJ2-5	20	TGTGCCAGCAGTCCCAATACCCTCTTAAAAGGCGGACAGTCCCAAGAGACCCAGTACTTC	CASSPNTLLKGGQSQETQYF
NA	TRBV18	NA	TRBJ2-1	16	TGTGCCAGCTCACCCCGGCGGGGAGGCTCCTACAATGAGCAGTTCTTC	CASSPRRGGSYNEQFF
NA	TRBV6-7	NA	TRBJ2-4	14	TGTGCCAGCGTTTGCACAGGAGCCAAAAACATTCAGTACTTC	CASVCTGAKNIQYF
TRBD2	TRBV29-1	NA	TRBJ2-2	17	TGCAGCGTTGCAGGGGAAGCGGGAGTTACGAACACCGGGGAGCTGTTTTTT	CSVAGEAGVTNTGELFF
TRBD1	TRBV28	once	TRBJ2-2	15	TGTGCCAGCACAAGAACAGGGGAGCTAACCGGGGAGCTGTTTTTT	CASTRTGELTGELFF
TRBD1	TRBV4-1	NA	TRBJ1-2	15	TGCGCCAGCAGTCCGACAGGGGGTCAGAACTATGGCTACACCTTC	CASSPTGGQNYGYTF
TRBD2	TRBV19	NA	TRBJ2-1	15	TGTGCCAGTAGTTCGCTAGCGGGAGGAATGGATGAGCAGTTCTTC	CASSSLAGGMDEQFF
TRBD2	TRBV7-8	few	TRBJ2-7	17	TGTGCCAGCAGCCCGACTAGCGGGGGTCTCTCCTCCTACGAGCAGTACTTC	CASSPTSGGLSSYEQYF
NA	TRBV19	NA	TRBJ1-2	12	TGTGCCAGTAGTACAACAGGGAATGGCTACACCTTC	CASSTTGNGYTF
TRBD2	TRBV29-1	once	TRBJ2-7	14	TGCAGCGTTGAGCCAGCGGGGAGCTCCTACGAGCAGTACTTC	CSVEPAGSSYEQYF
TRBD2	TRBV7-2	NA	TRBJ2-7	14	TGTGCCAGCAGCGAGGGACTAGCGGGAGACGAGCAGTACTTC	CASSEGLAGDEQYF
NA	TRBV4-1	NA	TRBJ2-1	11	TGCGCCAGCAGCCAAGGCAATGAGCAGTTCTTC	CASSQGNEQFF
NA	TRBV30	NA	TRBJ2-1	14	TGTGCCTGGAGTGTCGCGCGGTGGGGCGATGAGCAGTTCTTC	CAWSVARWGDEQFF
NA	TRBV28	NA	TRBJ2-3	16	TGTGCCAGCAGTGACCTCCATAGCGTTGCCACAGATACGCAGTATTTT	CASSDLHSVATDTQYF
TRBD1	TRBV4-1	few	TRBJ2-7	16	TGCGCCAGCAGCCAAGATCCGAAGGGGGCCTACTACGAGCAGTACTTC	CASSQDPKGAYYEQYF
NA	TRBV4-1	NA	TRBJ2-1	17	TGCGCCAGCAGCCAAGCCCCCTCGGTGACGGATGACAATGAGCAGTTCTTC	CASSQAPSVTDDNEQFF
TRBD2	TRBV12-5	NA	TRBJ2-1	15	TGTGCTAGTGGTTCTTCCGGGACTACCTCCAATGAGCAGTTCTTC	CASGSSGTTSNEQFF
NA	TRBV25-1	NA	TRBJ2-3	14	TGTGCCAGCAGTGATCAGGGGTGGCCAGATACGCAGTATTTT	CASSDQGWPDTQYF
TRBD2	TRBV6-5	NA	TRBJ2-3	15	TGTGCCAGCAGTTACACTAGCGGGTACACAGATACGCAGTATTTT	CASSYTSGYTDTQYF
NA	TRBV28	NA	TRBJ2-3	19	TGTGCCAGCAGTTTCCCCAACAGGGAGGAGGGGGCGCAAGCAGATACGCAGTATTTT	CASSFPNREEGAQADTQYF
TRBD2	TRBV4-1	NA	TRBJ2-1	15	TGCGCCAGCAGCCAAGAATTAGCGGGAGAGGGTGAGCAGTTCTTC	CASSQELAGEGEQFF
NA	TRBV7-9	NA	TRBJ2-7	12	TGTGCCAGCAGCTCAGCCATGGGCGAGCAGTACTTC	CASSSAMGEQYF
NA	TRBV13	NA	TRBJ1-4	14	TGTGCCAGCAGCTTGGATAACGGGGATGAAAAACTGTTTTTT	CASSLDNGDEKLFF
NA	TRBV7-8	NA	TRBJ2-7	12	TGTGCCAGCAGCTTAGGGGGGCACGAGCAGTACTTC	CASSLGGHEQYF
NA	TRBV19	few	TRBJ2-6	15	TGTGCCAGTAGTACCAATTCGGGTGGGGCCAACGTCCTGACTTTC	CASSTNSGGANVLTF
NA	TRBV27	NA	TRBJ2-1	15	TGTGCCAGCAGTGTAACAGCCGGAACTTACAATGAGCAGTTCTTC	CASSVTAGTYNEQFF
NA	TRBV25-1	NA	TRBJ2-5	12	TGTGCCAGCAGTGTGGGGGGAGAGACCCAGTACTTC	CASSVGGETQYF
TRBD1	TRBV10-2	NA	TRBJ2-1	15	TGCGCCAGCAGTGAGGGGCAGGGGGTCGTCAATGAGCAGTTCTTC	CASSEGQGVVNEQFF
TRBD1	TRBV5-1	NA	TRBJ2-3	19	TGCGCCAGCAGCTCTCAACCCCTGGACAGGTTGTCTAGCACAGATACGCAGTATTTT	CASSSQPLDRLSSTDTQYF
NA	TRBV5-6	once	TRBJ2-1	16	TGTGCCAGCAGCTTGGAGTGGCGGGACCTCTACAATGAGCAGTTCTTC	CASSLEWRDLYNEQFF
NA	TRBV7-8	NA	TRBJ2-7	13	TGTGCCAGCAGCCGGGACACGGACTACGAGCAGTACTTC	CASSRDTDYEQYF
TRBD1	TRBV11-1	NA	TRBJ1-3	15	TGTGCCAGCAGCTTTCGACAGGGCTCTGGAAACACCATATATTTT	CASSFRQGSGNTIYF
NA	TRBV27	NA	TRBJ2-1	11	TGTGCCAGCGGAGTCTACAATGAGCAGTTCTTC	CASGVYNEQFF
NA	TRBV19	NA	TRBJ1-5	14	TGTGCCACTAGTGGAGAATGGAGCAATCAGCCCCAGCATTTT	CATSGEWSNQPQHF
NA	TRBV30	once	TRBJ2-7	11	TGTGCCTGGAGTGTAGCTTACGAGCAGTACTTC	CAWSVAYEQYF
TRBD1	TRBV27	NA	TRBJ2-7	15	TGTGCCAGCAGTCCCTCCGGGACAGGGGGCTTCGAGCAGTACTTC	CASSPSGTGGFEQYF
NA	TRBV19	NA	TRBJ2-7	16	TGTGCCAGTAGTTCTCGGCCAGGGGAAGCAGCCTACGAGCAGTACTTC	CASSSRPGEAAYEQYF
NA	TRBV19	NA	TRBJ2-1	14	TGTGCCAGTAGTATAAGGGGAGCCTACAATGAGCAGTTCTTC	CASSIRGAYNEQFF
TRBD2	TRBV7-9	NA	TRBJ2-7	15	TGTGCCAGCAGCCGTTTGGCGGGAGGGCCTGTCGAGCAGTACTTC	CASSRLAGGPVEQYF
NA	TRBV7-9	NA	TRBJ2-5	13	TGTGCCAGCAGCTTTGGAGGGGGCCGGGAGCAGTACTTC	CASSFGGGREQYF